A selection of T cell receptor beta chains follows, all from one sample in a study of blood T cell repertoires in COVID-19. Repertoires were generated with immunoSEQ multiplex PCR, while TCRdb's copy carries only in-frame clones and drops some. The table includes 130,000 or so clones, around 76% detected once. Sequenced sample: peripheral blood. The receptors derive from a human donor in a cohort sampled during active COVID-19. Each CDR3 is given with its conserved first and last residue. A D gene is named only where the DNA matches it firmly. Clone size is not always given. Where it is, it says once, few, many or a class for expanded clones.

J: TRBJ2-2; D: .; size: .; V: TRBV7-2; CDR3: CASSLPLGGNTGELFF; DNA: TGTGCCAGCAGCTTACCCCTAGGCGGGAACACCGGGGAGCTGTTTTTT
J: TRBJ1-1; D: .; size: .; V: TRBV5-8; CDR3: CASSYGGQNTEAFF; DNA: TGTGCCAGCAGCTACGGGGGGCAGAACACTGAAGCTTTCTTT
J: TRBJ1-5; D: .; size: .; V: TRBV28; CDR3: CASSLWADSNQPQHF; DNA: TGTGCCAGCAGTTTATGGGCAGATAGCAATCAGCCCCAGCATTTT
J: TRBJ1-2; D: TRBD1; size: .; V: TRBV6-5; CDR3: CASSRTGGEGYGYTF; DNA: TGTGCCAGCAGTCGGACAGGGGGCGAGGGCTATGGCTACACCTTC
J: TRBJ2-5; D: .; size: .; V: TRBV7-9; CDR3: CASSLERARETQYF; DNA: TGTGCCAGCAGCTTAGAGCGGGCCAGAGAGACCCAGTACTTC
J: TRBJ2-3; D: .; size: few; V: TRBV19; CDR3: CASRAEGPTDTQYF; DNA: TGTGCCAGTAGGGCGGAGGGTCCCACAGATACGCAGTATTTT
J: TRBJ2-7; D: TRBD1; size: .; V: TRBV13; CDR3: CASSSTGFYEQYF; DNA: TGTGCCAGCAGCTCGACAGGGTTCTACGAGCAGTACTTC
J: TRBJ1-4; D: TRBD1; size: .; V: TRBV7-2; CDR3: CASRQGRTNEKLFF; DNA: TGTGCCAGCAGACAGGGGCGAACTAATGAAAAACTGTTTTTT
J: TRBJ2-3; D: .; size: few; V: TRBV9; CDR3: CASSLTGQKTDTQYF; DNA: TGTGCCAGCAGCCTTACTGGACAGAAGACAGATACGCAGTATTTT
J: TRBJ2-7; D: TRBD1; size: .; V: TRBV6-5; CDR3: CASKLRQGGYEQYF; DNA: TGTGCCAGCAAATTGAGACAGGGGGGCTACGAGCAGTACTTC
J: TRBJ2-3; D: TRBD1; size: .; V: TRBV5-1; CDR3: CASSTTGFTDTQYF; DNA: TGCGCCAGCAGTACGACAGGGTTCACAGATACGCAGTATTTT
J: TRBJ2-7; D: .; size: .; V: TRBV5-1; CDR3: CASSLLGSDYEQYF; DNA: TGCGCCAGCAGCTTGCTCGGGAGCGACTACGAGCAGTACTTC
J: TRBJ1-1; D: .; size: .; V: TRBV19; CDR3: CASSMWTVDTEAFF; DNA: TGTGCCAGTAGTATGTGGACAGTAGACACTGAAGCTTTCTTT
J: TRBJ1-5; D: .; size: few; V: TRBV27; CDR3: CASSLSSSNQPQHF; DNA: TGTGCCAGCAGTTTGAGTTCGAGCAATCAGCCCCAGCATTTT
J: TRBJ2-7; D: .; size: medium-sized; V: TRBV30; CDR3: CAWRGAYF; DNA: TGTGCCTGGAGAGGGGCGTACTTC